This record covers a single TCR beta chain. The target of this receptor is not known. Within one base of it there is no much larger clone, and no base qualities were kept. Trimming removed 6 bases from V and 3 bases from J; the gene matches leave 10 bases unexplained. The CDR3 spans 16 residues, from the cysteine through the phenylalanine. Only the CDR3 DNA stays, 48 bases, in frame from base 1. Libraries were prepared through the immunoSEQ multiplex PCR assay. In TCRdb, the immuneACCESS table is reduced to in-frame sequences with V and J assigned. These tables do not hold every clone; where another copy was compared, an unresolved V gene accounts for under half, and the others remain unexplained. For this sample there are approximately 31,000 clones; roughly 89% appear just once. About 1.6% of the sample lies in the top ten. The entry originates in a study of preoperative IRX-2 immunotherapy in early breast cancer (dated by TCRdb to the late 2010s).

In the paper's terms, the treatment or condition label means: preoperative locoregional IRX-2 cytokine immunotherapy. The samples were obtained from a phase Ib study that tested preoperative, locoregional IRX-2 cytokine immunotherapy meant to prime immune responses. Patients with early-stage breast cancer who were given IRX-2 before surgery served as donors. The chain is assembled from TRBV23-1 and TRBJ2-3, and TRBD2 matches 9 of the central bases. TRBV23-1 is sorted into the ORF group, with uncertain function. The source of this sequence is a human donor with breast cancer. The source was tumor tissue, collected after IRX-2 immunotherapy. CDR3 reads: CASRMEAGGGTDTQYF. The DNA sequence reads TGCGCCAGCAGGATGGAAGCGGGAGGAGGGACAGATACGCAGTATTTT.